The text below deals with one T cell receptor beta chain. This sample was taken from a study of blood T cell repertoires in COVID-19. Study-wide context: Sources were T cells, B-cell-depleted T cells, or PBMCs; the material itself was cDNA or gDNA.

Followed longitudinally, the Seattle patients had been enrolled during active infection. Original processing methods: The authors estimated nucleated cell counts from reference gene primer amplification. Assay: immunoSEQ multiplex PCR; the TCRdb copy retains only in-frame clones and omits some. The D gene and trimming were derived from the DNA, and the V and J assignments and clone size from that table. Of under 400,000 clones detected, roughly nine tenths appear once; the ten largest clones hold less than 5%. Germline V gene data show CDR1 as SNHLY and CDR2 as FYNNEI. Trimming shortened V by 5 bases and J by 3 bases, and 14 bases separated the two germline ends. There are 14 residues in the CDR3.

This clonotype was sampled from a woman aged 60-75 years with COVID-19, enrolled during active disease. The chain has TRBV2 and TRBJ2-7; the D gene is possibly TRBD2 (6 bases). Sequences were obtained from peripheral blood. In DNA, the CDR3 is TGTGCCAGCAGTAGTTTTGGGGGGAGCTACGAGCAGTACTTC. It is translated as CASSSFGGSYEQYF.